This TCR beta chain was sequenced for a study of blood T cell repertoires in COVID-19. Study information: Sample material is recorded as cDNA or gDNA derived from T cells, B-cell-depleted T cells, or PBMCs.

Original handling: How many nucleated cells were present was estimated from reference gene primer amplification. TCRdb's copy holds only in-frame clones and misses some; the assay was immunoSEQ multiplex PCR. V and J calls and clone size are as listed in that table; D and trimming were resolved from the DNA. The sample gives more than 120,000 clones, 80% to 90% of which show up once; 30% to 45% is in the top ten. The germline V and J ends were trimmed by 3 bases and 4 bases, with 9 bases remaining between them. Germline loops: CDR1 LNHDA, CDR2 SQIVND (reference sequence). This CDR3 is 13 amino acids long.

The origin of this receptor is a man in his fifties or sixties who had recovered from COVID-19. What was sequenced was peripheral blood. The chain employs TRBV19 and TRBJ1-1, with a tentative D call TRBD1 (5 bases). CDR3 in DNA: TGTGCCAGTAGTATTCGCGGGGGCACTGAAGCTTTCTTT. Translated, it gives CASSIRGGTEAFF.